This entry features one T cell receptor beta chain sequence. The data derive from a study of control samples from healthy donors and cancer patients. The repertoire was sequenced with immunoSEQ multiplex PCR; TCRdb's copy has only in-frame clones and lacks some. The sample carries 85,000 to 90,000 clones, about 84% recorded once. The CDR3 consists of 14 residues. Germline V gene sequence: CDR1 MNHNY, CDR2 SVGAGI (reference sequence). Losses at the gene ends were 8 bases for V and 4 bases for J; bases not matched to a gene: 5. This sequence originates from a woman aged 40 to 50 in good health. The chain links TRBV6-6 to TRBJ2-1; TRBD1 matches at 10 bases. Sequenced: blood. CDR3: CASEGDRGYNEQFF. The CDR3 nucleotides are TGTGCCAGCGAGGGGGACAGGGGATACAATGAGCAGTTCTTC.